The clone carrying this T cell receptor beta chain was picked up many times. The antigen remains undetermined. The TCRbeta library incorporated unique molecular identifiers. TCRdb itself ran the PCR reads through MiXCR, one entry per CDR3 protein. This table has 280,000 or so distinct CDR3 sequences, around 10% appearing once. With V trimmed by 0 bases and J by 4 bases, 2 bases remained unmatched. The CDR3 extends over 16 amino acids. Germline lookup yields CDR1 SGHTA and CDR2 FQGNSA. These data belong to a study of T-cell reconstitution after alpha-beta-depleted transplantation in children. General study points: Two months or so post-transplant, alpha-beta T cells reportedly derived from several hundred expanded graft clones. T-cell numbers and diversity, one year after transplant, stemmed largely from T cells that were newly produced.

Sample: peripheral blood, taken 180 days after TCRalphabeta/CD19-depleted stem cell transplant. The TCR originated in a male patient aged 2 to 10 who had a stem cell transplant for chronic granulomatous disease, so the T cells may come from the graft donor. V is TRBV7-2 and J is TRBJ2-3, with TRBD2 identical over 12 bases. The CDR3 is CASSLALAGGSDTQYF. The CDR3 DNA follows: TGTGCCAGCAGCTTAGCCCTAGCGGGAGGGTCAGATACGCAGTATTTT.